This record concerns one T cell receptor beta chain sequence. These data belong to a study of T-cell memory formation after mild COVID-19. TCRdb reanalysed the 5' RACE reads using MiXCR and keeps one entry per CDR3 protein. The data contain 70,000 to 100,000 distinct CDR3 sequences, about 13% of them singletons. Looked up from germline, CDR1 is SGHRS and CDR2 is YFSETQ. V was cut by 0 bases and J by 0 bases, with 16 bases left in between. CDR3 length equals 18 residues. The chain has TRBV5-1 and TRBJ2-1, with a weak D call TRBD1 (6 bases). Sequenced input: PBMCs or a T cell subset sorted from them (not recorded which). The clonotype originates from an adult woman who had mild COVID-19 (a few samples of this study predate the infection). Cell type and time point are not known. The CDR3, as DNA: TGCGCCAGCAGCTTGGGGTATGGGACATTAAGCTCCTACAATGAGCAGTTCTTC. It specifies CASSLGYGTLSSYNEQFF.